This entry describes one TCR beta chain. Its antigen is unknown. The sample comes from a study of identical twins. Findings and limits, study-wide: Conclusions relied on cross-sectional statistical analysis, not following the same donors.

The V end was cut by 4 bases, the J end by 4 bases, with 14 bases between. The length of the CDR3 is 14 residues. In TCRdb, the 5' RACE reads were re-called with MiXCR into one record per CDR3 protein. The sample consists of roughly 750,000 distinct CDR3 sequences, less than 25% of them appearing once. This same sample was also taken into another study, of T cells expressing NK-cell markers. That study reports: Sorting was limited to alpha-beta TCR-expressing T cells with an anti-gamma-delta TCR antibody in several experiments.

The sequenced material came from PBMCs. The chain carries TRBV12-3 or TRBV12-4 and TRBJ2-7; either TRBD1 or TRBD2 may supply D (6 bases each). This TCR came from a woman aged 18 to 35 in good health. The CDR3, as DNA: TGTGCCAGCAGTTCAACCGGGGGACATTACGAGCAGTACTTC. It yields the protein CASSSTGGHYEQYF.